This T cell receptor (beta chain) was sequenced for a study of T cell repertoires in cytomegalovirus infection. Looking at the study overall: From public TCR beta signatures came an indication of both CMV infection and matching HLA type.

As concerns this clonotype: The antigen is not known.

The V and J ends lost 10 bases and 5 bases, in that order; junction bases with no gene match: 9. The CDR3 has 13 amino acids. Germline CDR1 is ENHRY and CDR2 is SYGVKD. TCRdb called the reads again in MiXCR, with one record for every CDR3 protein. In the table there are roughly 310,000 distinct CDR3 sequences, 17% of which are singletons. Whole-study results and caveats: Public TCR beta family frequency separated CMV-and-HLA carriers, including in an independent cohort. Dominating the ex vivo response were TCR beta clonotypes that were CMV-specific and HLA-C-restricted.

This receptor was obtained from a human donor in good health (CMV status not recorded). Some clones in this sample may be carry-over from other donors' samples. Sequences were obtained from PBMCs. The chain is built from TRBV10-3 and TRBJ2-5; 8 bases line up with TRBD1. CDR3 protein: CATRQGREETQYF. The CDR3 bases are TGTGCCACCCGACAGGGGAGAGAGGAGACCCAGTACTTC.